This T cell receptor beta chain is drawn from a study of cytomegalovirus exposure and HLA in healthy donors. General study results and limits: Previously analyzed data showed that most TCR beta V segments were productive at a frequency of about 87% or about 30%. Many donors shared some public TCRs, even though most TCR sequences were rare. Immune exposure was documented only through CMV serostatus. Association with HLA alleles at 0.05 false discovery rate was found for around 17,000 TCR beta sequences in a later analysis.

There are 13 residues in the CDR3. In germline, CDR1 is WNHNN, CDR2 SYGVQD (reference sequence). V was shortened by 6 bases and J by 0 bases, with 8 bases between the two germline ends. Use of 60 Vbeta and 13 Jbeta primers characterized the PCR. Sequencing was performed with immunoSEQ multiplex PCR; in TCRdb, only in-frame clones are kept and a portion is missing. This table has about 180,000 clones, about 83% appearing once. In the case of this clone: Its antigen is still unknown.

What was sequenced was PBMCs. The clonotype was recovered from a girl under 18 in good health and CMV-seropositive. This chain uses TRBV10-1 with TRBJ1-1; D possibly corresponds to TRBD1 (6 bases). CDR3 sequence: CASRDSMNTEAFF. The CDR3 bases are TGCGCCAGCAGGGACAGCATGAACACTGAAGCTTTCTTT.